This TCR beta chain is drawn from a study of tumor-infiltrating lymphocytes in localized non-small cell lung cancer. Looking at the study overall: Patients included smokers and never-smokers with various histologies, some sampled after neoadjuvant chemotherapy. From each patient, both tumor and uninvolved lung, non-adjacent to tumor, were sampled. Findings of the study overall: TCRbeta sequencing showed higher T cell infiltration in tumors than uninvolved lung. Not all patients were TCR sequenced, owing to tissue quantity.

From germline, CDR1 is SSHAT and CDR2 FNYEAQ (reference sequence). Losses at the gene ends were 5 bases for V and 6 bases for J; bases not matched to a gene: 9. This CDR3 comprises 17 residues. The assay was immunoSEQ multiplex PCR, and TCRdb's table has in-frame clones only and misses some. Among some 7,600 clones, 50% to 75% were seen once, and the ten largest hold around 13%. This clone showed up just once. Antigen specificity is unknown. The source is a human donor with non-small cell lung cancer. The V call is TRBV7-7, the J call TRBJ2-5; TRBD2 matches at 16 bases. The material sequenced was uninvolved lung tissue not adjacent to the tumor. This chain's CDR3 is CASSVGTSGGGRKTQYF. For the CDR3, the DNA is TGTGCCAGCAGCGTCGGGACTAGCGGGGGGGGCCGTAAGACCCAGTACTTC.